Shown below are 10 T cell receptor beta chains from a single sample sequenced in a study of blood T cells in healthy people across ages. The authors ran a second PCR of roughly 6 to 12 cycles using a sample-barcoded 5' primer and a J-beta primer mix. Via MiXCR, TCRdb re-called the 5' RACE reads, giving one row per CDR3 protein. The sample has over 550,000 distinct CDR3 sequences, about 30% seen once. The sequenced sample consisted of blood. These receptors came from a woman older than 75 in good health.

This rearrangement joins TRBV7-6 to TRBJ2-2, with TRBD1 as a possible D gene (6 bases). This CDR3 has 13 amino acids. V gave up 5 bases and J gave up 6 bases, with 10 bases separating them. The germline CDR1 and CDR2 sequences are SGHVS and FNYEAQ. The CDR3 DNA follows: TGTGCCAGCAGCCCCAGACAGGCCGGGGAGCTGTTTTTT. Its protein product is CASSPRQAGELFF.

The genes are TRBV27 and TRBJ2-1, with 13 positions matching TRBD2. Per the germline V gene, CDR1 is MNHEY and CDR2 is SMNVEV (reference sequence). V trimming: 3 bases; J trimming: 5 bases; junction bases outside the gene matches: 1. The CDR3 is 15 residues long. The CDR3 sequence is CASSLGTSGNNEQFF. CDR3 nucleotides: TGTGCCAGCAGTTTGGGGACTAGCGGGAACAATGAGCAGTTCTTC.

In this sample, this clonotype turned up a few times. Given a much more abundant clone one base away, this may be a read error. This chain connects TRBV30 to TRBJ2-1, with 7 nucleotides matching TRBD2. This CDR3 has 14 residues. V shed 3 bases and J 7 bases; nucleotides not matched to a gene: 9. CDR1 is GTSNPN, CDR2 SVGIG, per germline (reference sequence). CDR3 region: CAWRGGDLRNEQFF. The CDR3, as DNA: TGTGCCTGGAGGGGAGGGGATCTAAGAAATGAGCAGTTCTTC.

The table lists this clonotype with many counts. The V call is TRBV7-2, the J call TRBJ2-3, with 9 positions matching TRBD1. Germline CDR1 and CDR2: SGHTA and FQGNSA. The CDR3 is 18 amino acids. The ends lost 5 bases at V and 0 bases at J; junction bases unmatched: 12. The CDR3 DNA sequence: TGTGCCAGCAGCAAAAGGGGCACAGGGGGCCCTAGCACAGATACGCAGTATTTT. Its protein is CASSKRGTGGPSTDTQYF.

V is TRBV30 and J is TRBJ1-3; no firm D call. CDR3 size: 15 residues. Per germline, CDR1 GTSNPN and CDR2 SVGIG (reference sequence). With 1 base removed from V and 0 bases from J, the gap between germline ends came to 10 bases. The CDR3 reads CAWSGRLSSGNTIYF. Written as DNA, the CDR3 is TGTGCCTGGAGTGGACGGTTAAGCTCTGGAAACACCATATATTTT.

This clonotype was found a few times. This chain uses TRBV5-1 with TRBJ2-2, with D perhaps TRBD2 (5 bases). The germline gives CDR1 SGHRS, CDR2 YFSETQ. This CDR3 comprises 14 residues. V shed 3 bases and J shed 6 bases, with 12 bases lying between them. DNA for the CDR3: TGCGCCAGCAGCTCCCTAGCTGGATCCGGGGAGCTGTTTTTT. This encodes CASSSLAGSGELFF.

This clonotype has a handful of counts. The CDR3 region is CSASRVDEQYF. CDR3 coding DNA: TGCAGTGCTAGCAGGGTTGACGAGCAGTACTTC. The J gene is TRBJ2-4, the V gene TRBV20-1, with D possibly being TRBD1 (5 bases). The J call is uncertain, as TRBJ2-7 better fits the DNA end. The CDR3 extends over 11 amino acids. The V gene's germline CDR1 is DFQATT and CDR2 SNEGSKA (reference sequence).

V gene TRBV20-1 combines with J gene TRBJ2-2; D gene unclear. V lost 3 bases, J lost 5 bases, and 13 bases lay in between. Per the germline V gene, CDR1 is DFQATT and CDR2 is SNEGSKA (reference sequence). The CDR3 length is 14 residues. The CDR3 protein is CSASSTLNTGELFF. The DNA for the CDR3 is TGCAGTGCTAGTAGCACCCTAAATACCGGGGAGCTGTTTTTT.

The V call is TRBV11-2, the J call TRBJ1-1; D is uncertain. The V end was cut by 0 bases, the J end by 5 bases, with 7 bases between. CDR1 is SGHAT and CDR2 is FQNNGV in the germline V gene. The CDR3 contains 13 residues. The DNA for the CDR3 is TGTGCCAGCAGCTTAGAACGTCGGACTGAAGCTTTCTTT. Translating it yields CASSLERRTEAFF.

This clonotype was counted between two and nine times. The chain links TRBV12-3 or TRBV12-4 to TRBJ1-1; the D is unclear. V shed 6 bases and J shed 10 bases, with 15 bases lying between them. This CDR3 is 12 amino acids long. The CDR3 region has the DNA TGTGCCAGCAGCTCTAGTACTTCAGGAGCTTTCTTT. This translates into CASSSSTSGAFF.